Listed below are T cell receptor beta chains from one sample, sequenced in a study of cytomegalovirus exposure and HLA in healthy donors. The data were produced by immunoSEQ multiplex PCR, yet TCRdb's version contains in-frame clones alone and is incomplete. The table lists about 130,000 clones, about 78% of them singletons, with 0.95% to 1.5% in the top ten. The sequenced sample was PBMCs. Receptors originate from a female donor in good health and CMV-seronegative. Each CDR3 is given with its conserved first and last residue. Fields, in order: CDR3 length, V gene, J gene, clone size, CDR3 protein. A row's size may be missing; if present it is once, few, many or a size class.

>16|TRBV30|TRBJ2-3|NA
CAWSEIAGKGTDTQYF
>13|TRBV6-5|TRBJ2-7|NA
CASSYSSSYEQYF
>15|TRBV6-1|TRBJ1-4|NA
CASSVLDSFNEKLFF
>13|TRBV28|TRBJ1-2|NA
CASSLGQGRGYTF
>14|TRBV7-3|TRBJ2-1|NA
CASSFLAGDDEQFF
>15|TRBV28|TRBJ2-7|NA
CASSLWDRGSYEQYF
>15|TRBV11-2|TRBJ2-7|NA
CASSSIAGGPNEQYF
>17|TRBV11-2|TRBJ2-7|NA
CASSFGTSGRSSYEQYF
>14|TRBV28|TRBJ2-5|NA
CASSLLRGQETQYF
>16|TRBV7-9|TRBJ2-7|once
CASSLDSGTGPREQYF
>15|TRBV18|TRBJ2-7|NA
CASSPGTSGYLEQYF
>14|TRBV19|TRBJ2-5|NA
CASSIKTELETQYF
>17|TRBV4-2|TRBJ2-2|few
CASSQPRTGENAGELFF
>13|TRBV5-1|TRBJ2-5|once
CASRGAVGETQYF
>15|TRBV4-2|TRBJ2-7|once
CASSPGLAGDYEQYF
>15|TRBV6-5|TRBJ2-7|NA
CTSTPGTGGTYGQYF
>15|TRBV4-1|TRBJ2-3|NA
CASSHTMDTLDTQYF
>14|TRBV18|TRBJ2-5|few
CASSPSGGQETQYF
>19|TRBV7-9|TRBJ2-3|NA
CASSPSMGLAGEEADTQYF
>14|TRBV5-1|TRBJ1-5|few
CASSAGTGYQPQHF
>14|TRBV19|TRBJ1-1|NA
CASSPGQGNTEAFF
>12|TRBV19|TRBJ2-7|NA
CASTGVPYEQYF
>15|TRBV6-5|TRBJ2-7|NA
CASSTSTGTPYEQYF
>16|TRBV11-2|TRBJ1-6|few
CASSPRGAVGNSPLHF
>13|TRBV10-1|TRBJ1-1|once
CASKGGPNTEAFF
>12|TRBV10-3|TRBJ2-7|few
CASGTGGDEQYF
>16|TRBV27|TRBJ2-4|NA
CASSLSLRDSKNIQYF
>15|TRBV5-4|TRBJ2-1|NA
CASSLGSGSYNEQFF
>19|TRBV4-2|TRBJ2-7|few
CASSHSTRGAGGPPYEQYF
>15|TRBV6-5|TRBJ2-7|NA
CASSPTGTSGTEQYF
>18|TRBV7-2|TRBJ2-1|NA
CASSWGSVGGPSYNEQFF
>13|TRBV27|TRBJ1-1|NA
CASSLFTDTEAFF
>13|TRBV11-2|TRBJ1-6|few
CASSLGRGAPLHF
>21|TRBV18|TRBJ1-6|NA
CASSPNVGMQFGASYNSPLHF
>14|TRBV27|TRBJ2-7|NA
CASSFLDRAHEQYF
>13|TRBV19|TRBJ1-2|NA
CASRRQGNYGYTF
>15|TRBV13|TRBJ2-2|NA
CASSNTGGGTGELFF
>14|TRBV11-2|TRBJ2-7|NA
CASSTPRGRGEQYF
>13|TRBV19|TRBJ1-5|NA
CASSIRGNQPQHF
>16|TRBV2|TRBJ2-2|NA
CASSEWQGKITGELFF
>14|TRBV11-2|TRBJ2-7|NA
CASSLPGGTYEQYF
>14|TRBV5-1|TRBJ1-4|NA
CASSPTGSGEKLFF
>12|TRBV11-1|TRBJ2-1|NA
CASSFAGNEQFF
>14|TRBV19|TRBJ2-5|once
CASSRGGGRETQYF
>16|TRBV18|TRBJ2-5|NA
CASSPPGLAGTETQYF
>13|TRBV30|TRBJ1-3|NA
CAWSVHRGNTIYF
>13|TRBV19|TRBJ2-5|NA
CASSIPGGETQYF
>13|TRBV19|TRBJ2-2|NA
CASSAGLSGELFF
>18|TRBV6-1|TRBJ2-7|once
CASSVRTGGEPAAYEQYF
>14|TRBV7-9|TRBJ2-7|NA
CASSSSGSRYEQYF
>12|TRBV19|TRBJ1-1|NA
CASSAHRGWAFF
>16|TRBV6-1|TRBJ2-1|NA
CASSDSGKSSYNEQFF
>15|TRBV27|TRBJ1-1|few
CASSWRTGAVTEAFF
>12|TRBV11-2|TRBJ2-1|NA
CASSLQPDEQFF
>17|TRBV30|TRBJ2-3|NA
CAWSGLAGGARSDTQYF
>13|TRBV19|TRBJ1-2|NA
CASSLRGDGGYTF